These T cell receptor beta chains were read from a single sample in a study of T cells in Graves' hyperthyroidism and ophthalmopathy. TCRdb processed the multiplex PCR reads anew with MiXCR; each CDR3 protein has one entry. The table has 300,000 to 400,000 distinct CDR3 sequences, roughly 13% seen once. The sample comprised blood. The source is a woman under 30 with Graves' hyperthyroidism. The CDR3 runs from the conserved cysteine through the conserved F or W. The D gene is left open where the match is weak. Clone size is shown for a subset of rows, as once, few, many or a class of expanded clone.

D gene: TRBD2
clone size: many
CDR3 length: 16
V gene: TRBV2
J gene: TRBJ2-6
CDR3 DNA: TGTGCCAGCAGTGGTTCGGGAGGCTCTGGGGCCAACGTCCTGACTTTC
CDR3 protein: CASSGSGGSGANVLTF

D gene: TRBD2
clone size: -
CDR3 length: 15
V gene: TRBV6-5
J gene: TRBJ2-5
CDR3 DNA: TGTGCCAGCAGTTACCTAGCGGGAGGGCGGAAGACCCAGTACTTC
CDR3 protein: CASSYLAGGRKTQYF

D gene: -
clone size: many
CDR3 length: 12
V gene: TRBV20-1
J gene: TRBJ1-5
CDR3 DNA: TGCAGTGCTAGGGCAGAGGCCGGGCCCCAGCATTTT
CDR3 protein: CSARAEAGPQHF

D gene: -
clone size: many
CDR3 length: 13
V gene: TRBV7-9
J gene: TRBJ1-2
CDR3 DNA: TGTGCCAGCAGCTTAGGCAGGGGCCATGGCTACACCTTC
CDR3 protein: CASSLGRGHGYTF

D gene: TRBD1
clone size: many
CDR3 length: 15
V gene: TRBV11-2
J gene: TRBJ2-7
CDR3 DNA: TGTGCCAGCAGACCCTTACAGGGGGCGCGAGGCGAGCAGTACTTC
CDR3 protein: CASRPLQGARGEQYF

D gene: TRBD2
clone size: many
CDR3 length: 15
V gene: TRBV28
J gene: TRBJ2-1
CDR3 DNA: TGTGCCAGCAGTGGAGCGGGAGGGCCACGGAATGAGCAGTTCTTC
CDR3 protein: CASSGAGGPRNEQFF

D gene: -
clone size: many
CDR3 length: 13
V gene: TRBV9
J gene: TRBJ2-1
CDR3 DNA: TGTGCCAGCAGCGTAGCTTCCCACAATGAGCAGTTCTTC
CDR3 protein: CASSVASHNEQFF

D gene: TRBD1
clone size: many
CDR3 length: 17
V gene: TRBV11-2
J gene: TRBJ2-4
CDR3 DNA: TGTGCCAGCAGCGGGGGGACAGGGGAAAGTGGCAAAAACATTCAGTACTTC
CDR3 protein: CASSGGTGESGKNIQYF

D gene: -
clone size: -
CDR3 length: 17
V gene: TRBV5-1
J gene: TRBJ1-6
CDR3 DNA: TGCGCCAGCAGCTTTTCACCAGTGTCTGGGCAGGATTCACCCCTCCACTTT
CDR3 protein: CASSFSPVSGQDSPLHF

D gene: TRBD1
clone size: few
CDR3 length: 15
V gene: TRBV5-4
J gene: TRBJ1-1
CDR3 DNA: TGTGCCAGCAGCAGGGACAGGGTAATGAACACTGAAGCTTTCTTT
CDR3 protein: CASSRDRVMNTEAFF

D gene: -
clone size: many
CDR3 length: 13
V gene: TRBV4-2
J gene: TRBJ1-4
CDR3 DNA: TGTGCCAGCAGCCAAGCTGACAGCCGCGAACTGTTTTTT
CDR3 protein: CASSQADSRELFF

D gene: -
clone size: many
CDR3 length: 13
V gene: TRBV27
J gene: TRBJ2-5
CDR3 DNA: TGTGCCAGCAGTGCCCTCCCCCAAAAGACCCAGTACTTC
CDR3 protein: CASSALPQKTQYF

D gene: TRBD1
clone size: many
CDR3 length: 14
V gene: TRBV12-3/TRBV12-4
J gene: TRBJ1-1
CDR3 DNA: TGTGCCAGCAGTTTCGCCCCGGACAGGGGGCTAGCTTTCTTT
CDR3 protein: CASSFAPDRGLAFF

D gene: -
clone size: many
CDR3 length: 14
V gene: TRBV4-1
J gene: TRBJ2-7
CDR3 DNA: TGCGCCAGCAGCAAAGGGCCGGGGCCCTACGAGCAGTACTTC
CDR3 protein: CASSKGPGPYEQYF

D gene: -
clone size: many
CDR3 length: 14
V gene: TRBV2
J gene: TRBJ2-5
CDR3 DNA: TGTGCCAGCAGTGACAGGGCTTTCCAAGAGACCCAGTACTTC
CDR3 protein: CASSDRAFQETQYF

D gene: -
clone size: few
CDR3 length: 12
V gene: TRBV24-1
J gene: TRBJ2-1
CDR3 DNA: TGTGCCACCGGGAGGGGGGCCAATGAGCAGTTCTTC
CDR3 protein: CATGRGANEQFF

D gene: TRBD1
clone size: many
CDR3 length: 16
V gene: TRBV3-1
J gene: TRBJ1-6
CDR3 DNA: TGTGCCAGCAGCCGCGGACAGGGGGGGGTCGATTCACCCCTCCACTTT
CDR3 protein: CASSRGQGGVDSPLHF